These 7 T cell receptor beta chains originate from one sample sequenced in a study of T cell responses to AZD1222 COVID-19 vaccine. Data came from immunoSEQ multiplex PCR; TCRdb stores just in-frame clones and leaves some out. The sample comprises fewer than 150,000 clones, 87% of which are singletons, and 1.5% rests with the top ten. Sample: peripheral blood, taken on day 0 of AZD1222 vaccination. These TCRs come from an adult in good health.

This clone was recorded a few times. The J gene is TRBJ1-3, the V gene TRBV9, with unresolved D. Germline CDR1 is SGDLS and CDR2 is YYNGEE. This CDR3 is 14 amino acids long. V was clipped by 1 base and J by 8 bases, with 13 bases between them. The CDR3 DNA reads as TGTGCCAGCAGCGTACAGGCCCAGCAGGACACCATATATTTT. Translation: CASSVQAQQDTIYF.

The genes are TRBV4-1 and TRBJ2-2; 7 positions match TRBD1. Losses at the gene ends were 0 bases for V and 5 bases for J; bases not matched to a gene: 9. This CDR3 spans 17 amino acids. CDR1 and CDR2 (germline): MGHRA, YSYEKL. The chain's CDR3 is CASSQEGPGTETGELFF. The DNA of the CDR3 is TGCGCCAGCAGCCAAGAGGGCCCCGGGACAGAAACCGGGGAGCTGTTTTTT.

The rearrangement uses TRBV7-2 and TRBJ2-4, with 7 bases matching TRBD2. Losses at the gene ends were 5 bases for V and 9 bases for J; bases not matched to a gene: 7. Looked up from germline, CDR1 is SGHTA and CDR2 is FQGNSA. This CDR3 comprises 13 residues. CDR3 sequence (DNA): TGTGCCAGCAGCCCGATTTTAGCGGGCATTCAGTACTTC. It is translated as CASSPILAGIQYF.

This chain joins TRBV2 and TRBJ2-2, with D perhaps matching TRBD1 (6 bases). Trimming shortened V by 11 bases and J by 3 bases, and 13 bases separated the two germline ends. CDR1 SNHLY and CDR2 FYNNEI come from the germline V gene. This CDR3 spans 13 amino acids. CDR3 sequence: CAGNREDTGELFF. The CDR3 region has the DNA TGTGCCGGCAACAGGGAAGACACCGGGGAGCTGTTTTTT.

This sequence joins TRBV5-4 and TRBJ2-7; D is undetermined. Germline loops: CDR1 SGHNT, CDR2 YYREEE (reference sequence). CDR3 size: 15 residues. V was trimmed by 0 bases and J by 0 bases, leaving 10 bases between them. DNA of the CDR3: TGTGCCAGCAGCTTGGACCGCTCAGGCTCCTACGAGCAGTACTTC. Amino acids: CASSLDRSGSYEQYF.

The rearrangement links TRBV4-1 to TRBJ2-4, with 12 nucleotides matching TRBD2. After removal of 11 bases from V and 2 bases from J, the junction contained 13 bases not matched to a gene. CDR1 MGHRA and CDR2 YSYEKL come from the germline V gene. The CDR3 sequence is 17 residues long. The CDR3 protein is CAAGALTSGGPKNIQYF. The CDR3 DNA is TGCGCCGCAGGGGCCCTTACTAGCGGGGGGCCCAAAAACATTCAGTACTTC.

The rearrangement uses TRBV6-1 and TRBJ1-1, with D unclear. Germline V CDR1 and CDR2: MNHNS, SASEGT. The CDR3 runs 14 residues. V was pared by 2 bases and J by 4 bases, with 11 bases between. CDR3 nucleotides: TGTGCCAGCAGTGAATTCCTGGGGAGCACTGAAGCTTTCTTT. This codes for CASSEFLGSTEAFF.